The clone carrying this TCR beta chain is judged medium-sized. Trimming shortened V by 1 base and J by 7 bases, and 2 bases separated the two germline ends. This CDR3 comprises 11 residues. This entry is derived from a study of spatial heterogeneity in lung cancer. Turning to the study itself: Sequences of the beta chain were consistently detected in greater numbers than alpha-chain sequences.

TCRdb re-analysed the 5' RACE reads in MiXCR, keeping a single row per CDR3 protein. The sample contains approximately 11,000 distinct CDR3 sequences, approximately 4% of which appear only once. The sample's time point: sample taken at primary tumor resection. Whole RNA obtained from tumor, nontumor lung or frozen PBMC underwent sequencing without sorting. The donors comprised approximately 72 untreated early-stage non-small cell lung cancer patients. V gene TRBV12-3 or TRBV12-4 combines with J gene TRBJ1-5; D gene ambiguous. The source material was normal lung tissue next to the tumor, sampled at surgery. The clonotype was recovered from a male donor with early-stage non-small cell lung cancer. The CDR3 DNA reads TGTGCCAGCAGTTTAGGGCAGCCCCAGCATTTT. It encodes CASSLGQPQHF.